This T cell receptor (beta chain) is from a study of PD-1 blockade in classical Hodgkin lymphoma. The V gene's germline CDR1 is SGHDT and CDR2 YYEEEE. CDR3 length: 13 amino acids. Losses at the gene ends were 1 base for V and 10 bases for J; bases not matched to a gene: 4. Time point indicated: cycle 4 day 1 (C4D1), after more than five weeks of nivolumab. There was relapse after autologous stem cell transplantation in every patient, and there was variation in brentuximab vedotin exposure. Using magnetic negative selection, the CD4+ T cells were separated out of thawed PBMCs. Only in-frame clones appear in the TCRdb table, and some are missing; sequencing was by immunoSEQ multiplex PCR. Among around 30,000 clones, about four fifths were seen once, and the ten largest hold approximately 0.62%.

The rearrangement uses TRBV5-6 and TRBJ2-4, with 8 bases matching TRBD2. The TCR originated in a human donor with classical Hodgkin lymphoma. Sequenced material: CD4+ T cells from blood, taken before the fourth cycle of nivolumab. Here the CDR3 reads CASSLPGLEIQYF. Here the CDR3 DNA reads TGTGCCAGCAGCTTGCCGGGACTAGAAATTCAGTACTTC.